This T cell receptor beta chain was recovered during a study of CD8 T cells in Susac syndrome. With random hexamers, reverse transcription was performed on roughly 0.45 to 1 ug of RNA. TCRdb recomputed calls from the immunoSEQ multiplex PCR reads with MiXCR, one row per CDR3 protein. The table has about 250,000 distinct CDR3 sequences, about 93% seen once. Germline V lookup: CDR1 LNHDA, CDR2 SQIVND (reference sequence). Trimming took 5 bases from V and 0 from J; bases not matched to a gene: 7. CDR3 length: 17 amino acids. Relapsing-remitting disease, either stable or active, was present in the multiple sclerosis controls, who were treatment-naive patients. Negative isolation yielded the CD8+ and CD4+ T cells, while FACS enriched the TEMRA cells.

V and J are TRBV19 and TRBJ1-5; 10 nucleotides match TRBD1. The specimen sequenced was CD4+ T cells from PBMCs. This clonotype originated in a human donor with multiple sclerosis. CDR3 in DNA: TGTGCCAGTAGTTCCGTCGGACAGGGGGTTAGCAATCAGCCCCAGCATTTT. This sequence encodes CASSSVGQGVSNQPQHF.